This TCR beta chain emerged from a study of blood T cell repertoires in COVID-19. This CDR3 comprises 16 residues. V shed 6 bases, J shed 3 bases, and the junction held 13 bases outside the gene matches. The germline V gene has CDR1 MNHEY and CDR2 SMNVEV (reference sequence). Participants were aged about 18 to 89 years from approximately 25 US areas. Cohort allocation depended upon clinical history that participants reported. Contact with a PCR-confirmed or clinician-diagnosed COVID-19 case occurred within 2 weeks of entry. The assay was immunoSEQ multiplex PCR, and TCRdb's table has in-frame clones only and misses some. The data contain around 240,000 clones, 85% to 90% of them singletons.

The TCR originated in a middle-aged man who had been exposed to COVID-19. The source material was PBMCs or T cells enriched from blood (not recorded which). The chain is built from TRBV27 and TRBJ1-1; TRBD1 aligns across 7 bases. DNA for the CDR3: TGTGCCAGCAGACACGACAGGGCCTCATGGGACACTGAAGCTTTCTTT. It codes for CASRHDRASWDTEAFF.